Shown below are 6 T cell receptor beta chains from a single sample sequenced in a study of PD-1 blockade in classical Hodgkin lymphoma. As for time point: cycle 4 day 1 (C4D1), after about 6 weeks of nivolumab. Following autologous stem cell transplantation, relapse occurred in every patient, and exposure to brentuximab vedotin varied. Produced via immunoSEQ multiplex PCR; TCRdb's table is partial and in-frame only. The sample lists about 90,000 clones; 90% were seen once. The sample was peripheral blood mononuclear cells (PBMCs), taken before the fourth cycle of nivolumab. The receptor set was obtained from a human donor with classical Hodgkin lymphoma.

The chain has TRBV6-1 and TRBJ1-3, with TRBD1 matching over 8 bases. The CDR3 is made up of 14 amino acids. The J segment lost 3 bases and the V segment lost 6 bases, leaving 4 bases of the junction unmatched. Germline lookup yields CDR1 MNHNS and CDR2 SASEGT. CDR3 coding DNA: TGTGCCAGCAGCTTAGACAGGGGTGGAAACACCATATATTTT. Translated, it gives CASSLDRGGNTIYF.

The chain carries TRBV4-2 and TRBJ1-5; D call uncertain. The CDR3 length is 15 residues. Trimming stripped 0 bases from V and 5 bases from J, with 11 bases between. In germline, CDR1 is LGHNA, CDR2 YNFKEQ. The DNA of the CDR3 is TGTGCCAGCAGCCAAGATCAACGAGGAGATCAGCCCCAGCATTTT. It specifies CASSQDQRGDQPQHF.

The chain couples TRBV18 to TRBJ1-6, with TRBD1 matching over 8 bases. The germline V gene has CDR1 KGHSH and CDR2 LQKENI. The CDR3 has 14 residues. Trimming took 3 bases from V and 9 from J; bases not matched to a gene: 4. DNA for the CDR3: TGTGCCAGCTCACCCGTACAGGGGGGTTCACCCCTCCACTTT. This gives the protein CASSPVQGGSPLHF.

The chain employs TRBV4-1 and TRBJ2-2; no firm D call. There are 14 residues in the CDR3. Per the germline V gene, CDR1 is MGHRA and CDR2 is YSYEKL. V gave up 0 bases and J gave up 4 bases, with 6 bases separating them. CDR3 bases: TGCGCCAGCAGCCAAGATTTGTTCACCGGGGAGCTGTTTTTT. Its protein product is CASSQDLFTGELFF.

This CDR3 reads CASSPAEVAGNTIYF. The CDR3 coding sequence is TGTGCCAGCAGCCCGGCGGAGGTAGCTGGAAACACCATATATTTT. The chain couples TRBV14 to TRBJ1-3; D is uncertain. CDR3 size: 15 residues. Trimming left V 4 bases short and J 2 bases short, with 12 bases between. Germline V gene sequence: CDR1 SGHDN, CDR2 FVKESK. The full variable domain, with the rest looked up from reference TRBV14 and TRBJ1-3, is EAGVTQFPSHSVIEKGQTVTLRCDPISGHDNLYWYRRVMGKEIKFLLHFVKESKQDESGMPNNRFLAERTGGTYSTLKVQPAELEDSGVYFCASSPAEVAGNTIYFGEGSWLTVV.

The CDR3 region is CASSSSQVNYGYTF. CDR3 DNA sequence: TGTGCCAGCAGCTCGTCTCAGGTGAACTATGGCTACACCTTC. The chain couples TRBV7-2 to TRBJ1-2; no definite D call. The CDR3 has 14 amino acids. CDR1 and CDR2 (germline): SGHTA, FQGNSA. The V gene lost 4 bases and the J gene lost 2 bases, with 11 bases spanning the gap.